This T cell receptor (beta chain) stems from a study of cytomegalovirus exposure and HLA in healthy donors. Study at large: Per a later analysis, the roughly 690 first-cohort and 120 or so validation repertoires shared one platform.

The junction had 5 bases not matched to a gene; V was cut back by 5 bases and J by 3 bases. Germline V gives CDR1 GTSNPN, CDR2 SVGIG (reference sequence). This CDR3 has 13 amino acids. Broader study findings: Cytomegalovirus association was listed for 164 TCR beta chains. Despite most TCR sequences being rare, some public TCRs occurred in many donors.

This clone was recorded only once. Its antigen is as yet unknown. Libraries were prepared by immunoSEQ multiplex PCR; TCRdb keeps only in-frame clonotypes and omits some of them. The table shows fewer than 200,000 clones, with 95% to 97% occurring only once. This receptor was taken from a woman between 18 and 29 years old in good health and CMV-seronegative. Sequencing input: PBMCs. The chain employs TRBV30 and TRBJ1-2, with 8 bases lining up with TRBD1. CDR3 sequence: CAWGQGTDYGYTF. For the CDR3, the DNA is TGTGCCTGGGGACAGGGCACGGACTATGGCTACACCTTC.